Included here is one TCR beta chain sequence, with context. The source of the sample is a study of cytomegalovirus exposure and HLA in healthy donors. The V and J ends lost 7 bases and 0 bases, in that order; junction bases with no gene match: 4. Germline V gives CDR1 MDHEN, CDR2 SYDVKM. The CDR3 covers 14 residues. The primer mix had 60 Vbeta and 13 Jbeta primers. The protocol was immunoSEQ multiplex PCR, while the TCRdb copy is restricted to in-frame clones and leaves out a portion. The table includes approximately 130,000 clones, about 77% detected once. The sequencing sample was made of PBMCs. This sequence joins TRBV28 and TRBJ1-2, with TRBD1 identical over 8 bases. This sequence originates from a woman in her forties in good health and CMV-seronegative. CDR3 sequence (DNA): TGTGCCAGCATTGAGGGACAGGCTAACTATGGCTACACCTTC. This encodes CASIEGQANYGYTF.